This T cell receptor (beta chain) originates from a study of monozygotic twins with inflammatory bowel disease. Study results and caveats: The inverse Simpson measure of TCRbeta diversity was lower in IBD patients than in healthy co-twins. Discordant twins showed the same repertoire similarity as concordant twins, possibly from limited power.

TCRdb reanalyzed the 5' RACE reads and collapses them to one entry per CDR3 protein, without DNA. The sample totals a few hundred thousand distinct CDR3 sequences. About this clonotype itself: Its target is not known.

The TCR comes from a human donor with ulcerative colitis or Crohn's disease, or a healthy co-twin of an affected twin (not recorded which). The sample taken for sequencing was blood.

The CDR3 protein is CASSLAGFNEQFF. The chain carries TRBV7-9 and TRBJ2-1. This CDR3 region has 13 residues. Germline V gene lookup returns CDR1 SEHNR and CDR2 FQNEAQ (reference sequence).